These T cell receptor beta chains were read from a single sample in a study of tissue T cells after allogeneic stem cell transplantation. Libraries were prepared by immunoSEQ multiplex PCR; TCRdb keeps only in-frame clonotypes and omits some of them. The repertoire has fewer than 30,000 clones, more than 60% of them found once; the top ten carry roughly 8%. The specimen comprised tissue from the ileum, sampled at autopsy. The origin of the receptors is a female donor of 60 years or more with lung cancer. CDR3s leave out the opening cysteine and the closing phenylalanine or tryptophan.

J	V	CDR3
TRBJ1-2	TRBV24-1	ATGGTDYSGYT
TRBJ1-1	TRBV20-1	SARRVTEAF
TRBJ2-4	TRBV4-2	ASSGDAKNIQY
TRBJ1-5	TRBV4-2	ASSQVGRAGSNQPQH
TRBJ2-1	TRBV5-4	ASSFSSLSYNEQF
TRBJ1-4	TRBV19	ASSTEGQGTVKLF
TRBJ1-1	TRBV6-2/TRBV6-3	ASSTPPGRLMNTEAF
TRBJ2-7	TRBV5-1	ASSSGQGYEQY
TRBJ2-7	TRBV2	ASSEASGRNLPYEQY
TRBJ2-1	TRBV2	ASELRNEQF
TRBJ2-1	TRBV30	AWSVRDEQF
TRBJ1-6	TRBV5-4	ASSLQGINSPLH
TRBJ1-1	TRBV15	ATSIGTMNTEAF
TRBJ1-1	TRBV11-1	ASSLGGRTEAF
TRBJ1-1	TRBV7-2	ASSSPRPDTEAF
TRBJ1-3	TRBV11-2	ASSLAGGNTIY
TRBJ1-1	TRBV30	AWKTLGTGGWGSTEAF
TRBJ2-3	TRBV5-1	ASSLTLSPDTQY
TRBJ2-5	TRBV5-8	ASSAGQRQETQY
TRBJ2-3	TRBV27	ASSLSPSGKTDTQY
TRBJ2-3	TRBV7-3	ASSSNRADTQY
TRBJ2-1	TRBV19	ASSWNRAGEQF
TRBJ1-6	TRBV11-2	ASSLEYGQGYSPLH
TRBJ1-3	TRBV2	ASRTGGGGNTIY
TRBJ2-5	TRBV19	ASSMFGTGRQTQY
TRBJ1-5	TRBV24-1	ASSSITAQGLFQPQH
TRBJ2-1	TRBV7-2	ASSNHQGGEQF
TRBJ1-5	TRBV4-2	ASSKGQNQPQH
TRBJ2-5	TRBV11-3	ASSLPPGLADYQETQY
TRBJ2-3	TRBV6-5	ASSYSGSTTDTQY
TRBJ1-1	TRBV4-2	ASSQTRPTGRKDTEAF
TRBJ2-2	TRBV9	ASSSAGSGELF
TRBJ1-1	TRBV19	ASSIYGTGKSLGVAF
TRBJ1-6	TRBV27	ASSSMYSNSPLH
TRBJ2-1	TRBV6-5	ASSQLAGTYNEQF
TRBJ2-7	TRBV7-2	ASSPYIAGGSYEQY
TRBJ2-3	TRBV7-2	ASSSRGLAGGLGTDTQY
TRBJ1-4	TRBV15	ATSREGPRTEKLF
TRBJ1-2	TRBV12-3/TRBV12-4	ASRRDRGYGYT
TRBJ1-5	TRBV4-2	ASSPSTVPGQPQH
TRBJ1-2	TRBV6-5	ASSYDHTAKYGYT
TRBJ2-3	TRBV14	ASNPGGRRDTQY
TRBJ1-4	TRBV5-1	ASRRDSTNEKLF
TRBJ1-1	TRBV27	ASSLSTTLGRYTEAF
TRBJ1-4	TRBV6-2/TRBV6-3	ASSYVQLNEKLF
TRBJ1-6	TRBV7-9	ASSFDIRSPLH
TRBJ2-1	TRBV5-4	AGGTGGKNEQF
TRBJ2-2	TRBV5-5	ASSPIGAGELF
TRBJ1-4	TRBV5-8	ASSFHGGSLNEKLF
TRBJ1-5	TRBV30	AWSGGPNQPQH
TRBJ2-3	TRBV3-1/TRBV3-2	ASSQGSHTDTQY
TRBJ2-7	TRBV25-1	ASSGPGKRGGYEQY
TRBJ2-7	TRBV7-2	ASSQATREQY